This TCR beta chain was recorded in a study of cytomegalovirus exposure and HLA in healthy donors. The germline gives CDR1 KGHSH, CDR2 LQKENI. The CDR3 extends over 15 amino acids. J gave up 5 bases and V 2 bases, and 4 bases lay outside the gene matches. The method was immunoSEQ multiplex PCR; TCRdb's version includes in-frame clones alone and lacks a portion of them. The sample holds tens of thousands of clones, 90% to 95% seen once. Sequenced input: PBMCs. The gene calls are TRBV18 and TRBJ2-1, with 9 bases matching TRBD2. This TCR came from a woman aged 18-30 years in good health and CMV-seronegative. The CDR3: CASSPEAGGNNEQFF. CDR3 in DNA: TGTGCCAGCTCACCAGAGGCGGGGGGGAACAATGAGCAGTTCTTC. Combining the CDR3 with reference TRBV18 and TRBJ2-1 gives the whole variable domain NAGVMQNPRHLVRRRGQEARLRCSPMKGHSHVYWYRQLPEEGLKFMVYLQKENIIDESGMPKERFSAEFPKEGPSILRIQQVVRGDSAAYFCASSPEAGGNNEQFFGPGTRLTVL.